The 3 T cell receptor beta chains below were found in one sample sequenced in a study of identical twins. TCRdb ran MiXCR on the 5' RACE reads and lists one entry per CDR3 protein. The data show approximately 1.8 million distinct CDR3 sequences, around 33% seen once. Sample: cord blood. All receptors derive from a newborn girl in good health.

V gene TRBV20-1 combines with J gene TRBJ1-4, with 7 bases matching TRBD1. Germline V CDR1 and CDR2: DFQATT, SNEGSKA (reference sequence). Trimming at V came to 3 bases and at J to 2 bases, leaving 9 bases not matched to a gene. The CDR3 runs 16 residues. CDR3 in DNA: TGCAGTGCTAGTAGCGTTCGGGGACAGACTAATGAAAAACTGTTTTTT. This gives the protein CSASSVRGQTNEKLFF.

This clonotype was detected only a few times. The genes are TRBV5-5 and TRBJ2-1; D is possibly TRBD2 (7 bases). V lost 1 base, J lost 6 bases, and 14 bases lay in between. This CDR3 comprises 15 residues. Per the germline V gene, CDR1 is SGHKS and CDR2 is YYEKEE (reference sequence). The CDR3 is CASSLRGGAVNEQFF. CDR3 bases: TGTGCCAGCAGCTTGCGAGGGGGGGCAGTCAATGAGCAGTTCTTC.

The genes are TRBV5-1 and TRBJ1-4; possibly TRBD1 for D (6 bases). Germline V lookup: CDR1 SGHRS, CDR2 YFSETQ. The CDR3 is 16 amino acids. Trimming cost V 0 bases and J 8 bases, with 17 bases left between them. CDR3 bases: TGCGCCAGCAGCTTGGAAACCGGACAGCGCGGGGAAAAACTGTTTTTT. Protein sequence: CASSLETGQRGEKLFF. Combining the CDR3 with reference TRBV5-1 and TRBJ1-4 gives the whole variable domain KAGVTQTPRYLIKTRGQQVTLSCSPISGHRSVSWYQQTPGQGLQFLFEYFSETQRNKGNFPGRFSGRQFSNSRSEMNVSTLELGDSALYLCASSLETGQRGEKLFFGSGTQLSVL.